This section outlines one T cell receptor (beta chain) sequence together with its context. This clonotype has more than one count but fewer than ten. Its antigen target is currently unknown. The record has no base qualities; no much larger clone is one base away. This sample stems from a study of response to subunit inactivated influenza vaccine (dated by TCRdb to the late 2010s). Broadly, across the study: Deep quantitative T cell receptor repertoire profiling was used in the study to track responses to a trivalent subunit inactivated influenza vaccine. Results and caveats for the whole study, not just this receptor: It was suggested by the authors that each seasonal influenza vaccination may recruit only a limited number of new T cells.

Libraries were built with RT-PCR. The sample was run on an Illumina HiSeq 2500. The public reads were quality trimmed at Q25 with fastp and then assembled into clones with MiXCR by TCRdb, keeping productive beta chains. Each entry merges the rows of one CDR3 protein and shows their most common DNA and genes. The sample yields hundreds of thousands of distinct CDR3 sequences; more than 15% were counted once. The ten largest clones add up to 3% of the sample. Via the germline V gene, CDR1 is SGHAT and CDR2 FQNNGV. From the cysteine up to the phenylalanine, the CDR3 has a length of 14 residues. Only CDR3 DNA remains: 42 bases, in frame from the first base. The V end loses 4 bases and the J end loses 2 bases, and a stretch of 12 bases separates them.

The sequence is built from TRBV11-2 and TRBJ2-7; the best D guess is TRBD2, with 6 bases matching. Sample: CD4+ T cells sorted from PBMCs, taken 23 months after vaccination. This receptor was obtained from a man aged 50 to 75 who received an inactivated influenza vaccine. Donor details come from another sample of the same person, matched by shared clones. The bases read TGTGCCAGCAGCTCATATAGCGGAACCTACGAGCAGTACTTC. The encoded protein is CASSSYSGTYEQYF.